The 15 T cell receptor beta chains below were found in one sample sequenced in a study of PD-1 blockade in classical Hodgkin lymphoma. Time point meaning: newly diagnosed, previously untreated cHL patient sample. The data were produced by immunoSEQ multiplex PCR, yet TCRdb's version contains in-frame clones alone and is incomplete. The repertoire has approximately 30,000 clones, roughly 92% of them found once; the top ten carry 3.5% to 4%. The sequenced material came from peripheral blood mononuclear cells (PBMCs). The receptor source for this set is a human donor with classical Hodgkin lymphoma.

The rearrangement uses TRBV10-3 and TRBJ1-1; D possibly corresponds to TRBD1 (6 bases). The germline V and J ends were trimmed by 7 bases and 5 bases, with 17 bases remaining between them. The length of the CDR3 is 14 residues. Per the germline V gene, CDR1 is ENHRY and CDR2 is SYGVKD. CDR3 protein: CAIKNRESWTEAFF. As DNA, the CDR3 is TGTGCCATCAAGAACAGGGAGAGTTGGACTGAAGCTTTCTTT.

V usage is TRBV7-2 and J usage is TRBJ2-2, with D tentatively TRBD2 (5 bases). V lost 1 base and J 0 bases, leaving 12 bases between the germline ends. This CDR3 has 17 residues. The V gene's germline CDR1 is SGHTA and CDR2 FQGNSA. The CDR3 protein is CASSLEGRGSNTGELFF. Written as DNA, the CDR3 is TGTGCCAGCAGCTTAGAGGGTAGAGGGTCGAACACCGGGGAGCTGTTTTTT.

The CDR3 sequence: CASSFGNEKLFF. The CDR3, as DNA: TGTGCCAGCAGTTTCGGAAATGAAAAACTGTTTTTT. The rearrangement links TRBV28 to TRBJ1-4, with D unresolved. Trimming stripped 3 bases from V and 5 bases from J, with 4 bases between. The CDR3 consists of 12 residues. Germline V CDR1 and CDR2: MDHEN, SYDVKM.

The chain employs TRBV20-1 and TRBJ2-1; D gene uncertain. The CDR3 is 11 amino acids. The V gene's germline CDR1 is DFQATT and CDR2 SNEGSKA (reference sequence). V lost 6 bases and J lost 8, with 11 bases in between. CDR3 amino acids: CSARVGYEQFF. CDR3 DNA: TGCAGTGCCCGAGTCGGGTATGAGCAGTTCTTC.

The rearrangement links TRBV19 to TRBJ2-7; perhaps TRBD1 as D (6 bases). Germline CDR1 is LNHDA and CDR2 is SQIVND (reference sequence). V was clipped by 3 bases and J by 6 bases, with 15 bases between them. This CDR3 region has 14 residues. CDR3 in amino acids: CASSIARGPGEQYF. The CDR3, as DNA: TGTGCCAGTAGTATCGCCAGGGGTCCCGGCGAGCAGTACTTC.

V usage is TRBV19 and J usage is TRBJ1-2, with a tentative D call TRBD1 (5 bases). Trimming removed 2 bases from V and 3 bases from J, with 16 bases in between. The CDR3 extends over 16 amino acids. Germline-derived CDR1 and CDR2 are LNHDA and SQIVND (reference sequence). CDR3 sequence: CASSISAGQEDYGYTF. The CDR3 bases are TGTGCCAGTAGTATATCGGCAGGGCAGGAAGACTATGGCTACACCTTC.

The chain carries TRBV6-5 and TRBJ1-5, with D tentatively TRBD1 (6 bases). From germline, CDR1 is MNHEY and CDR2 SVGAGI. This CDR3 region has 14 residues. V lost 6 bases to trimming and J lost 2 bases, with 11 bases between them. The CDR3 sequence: CASRRSGGNQPQHF. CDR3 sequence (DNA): TGTGCCAGCAGAAGATCAGGGGGCAATCAGCCCCAGCATTTT.

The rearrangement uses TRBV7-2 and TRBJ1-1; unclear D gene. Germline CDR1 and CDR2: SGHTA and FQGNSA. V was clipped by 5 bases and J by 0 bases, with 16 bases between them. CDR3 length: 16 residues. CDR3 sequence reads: CASSPRAGNMNTEAFF. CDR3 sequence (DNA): TGTGCCAGCAGCCCTCGGGCTGGGAATATGAACACTGAAGCTTTCTTT.

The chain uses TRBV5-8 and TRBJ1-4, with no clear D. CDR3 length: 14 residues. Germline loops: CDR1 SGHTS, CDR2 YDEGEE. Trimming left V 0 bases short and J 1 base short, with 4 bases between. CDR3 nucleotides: TGTGCCAGCAGCTTGGAAGGAACTAATGAAAAACTGTTTTTT. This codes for CASSLEGTNEKLFF.

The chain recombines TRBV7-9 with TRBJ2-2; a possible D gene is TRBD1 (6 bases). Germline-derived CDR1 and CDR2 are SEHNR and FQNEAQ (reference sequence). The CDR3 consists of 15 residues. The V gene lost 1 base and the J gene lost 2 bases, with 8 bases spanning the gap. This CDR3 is CASSLDRVNTGELFF. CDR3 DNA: TGTGCCAGCAGCTTAGACAGGGTAAACACCGGGGAGCTGTTTTTT.

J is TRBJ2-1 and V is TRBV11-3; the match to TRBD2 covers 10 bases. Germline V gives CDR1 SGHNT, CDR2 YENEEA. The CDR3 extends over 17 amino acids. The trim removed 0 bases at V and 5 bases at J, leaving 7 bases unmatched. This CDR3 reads CASSLDRGLAGDNEQFF. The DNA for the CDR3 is TGTGCCAGCAGCTTAGATCGGGGCCTAGCGGGAGACAATGAGCAGTTCTTC.

This CDR3 reads CASAEGGSVPTQYF. CDR3 coding DNA: TGTGCCAGCGCGGAGGGGGGCTCAGTACCTACGCAGTATTTT. The V gene is TRBV7-2, the J gene TRBJ2-3; D could derive from TRBD1 or TRBD2 (6 bases each). Germline lookup yields CDR1 SGHTA and CDR2 FQGNSA. Trimming pared 8 bases from V and 8 bases from J, leaving 20 bases between. This CDR3 region has 14 residues.

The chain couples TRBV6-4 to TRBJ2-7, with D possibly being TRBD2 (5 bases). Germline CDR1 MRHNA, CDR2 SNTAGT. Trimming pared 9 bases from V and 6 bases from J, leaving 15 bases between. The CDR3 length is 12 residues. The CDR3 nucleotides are TGTGCCAGGAATCTTACTAGAGGCGAGCAGTACTTC. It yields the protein CARNLTRGEQYF.

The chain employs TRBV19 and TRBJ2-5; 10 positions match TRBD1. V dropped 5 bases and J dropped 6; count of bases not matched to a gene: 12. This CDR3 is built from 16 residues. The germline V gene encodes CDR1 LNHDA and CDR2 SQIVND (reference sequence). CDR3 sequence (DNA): TGTGCCAGTAGTCCCACCAGGACAGGGGGGGGAAAGACCCAGTACTTC. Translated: CASSPTRTGGGKTQYF. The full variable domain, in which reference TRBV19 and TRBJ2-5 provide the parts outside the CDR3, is DGGITQSPKYLFRKEGQNVTLSCEQNLNHDAMYWYRQDPGQGLRLIYYSQIVNDFQKGDIAEGYSVSREKKESFPLTVTSAQKNPTAFYLCASSPTRTGGGKTQYFGPGTRLLVL.

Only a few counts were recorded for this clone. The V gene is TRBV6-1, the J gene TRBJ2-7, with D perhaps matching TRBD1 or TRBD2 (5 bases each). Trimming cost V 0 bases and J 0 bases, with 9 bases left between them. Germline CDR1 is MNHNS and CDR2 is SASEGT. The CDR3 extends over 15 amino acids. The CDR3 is CASSEAGGPSYEQYF. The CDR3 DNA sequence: TGTGCCAGCAGTGAAGCTGGGGGACCCTCCTACGAGCAGTACTTC.